This T cell receptor (beta chain) was captured by sequencing in a study of cytomegalovirus exposure and HLA in healthy donors. Across the whole study: Early release data held around 82 million unique TCRs from HLA-typed donors. General study results and limits: Highly shared variants forming one cluster were likely a sequencing artifact. Researchers left out some V segments, among them TRBV6-2 and TRBV6-3, as indistinguishable. Sequencing depth across donors, presence/absence analyses assumed, was roughly uniform.

Both 60 Vbeta primers and 13 Jbeta primers went into the PCR. The assay was immunoSEQ multiplex PCR, and TCRdb's table has in-frame clones only and misses some. The sample totals approximately 120,000 clones. The V end was cut by 3 bases, the J end by 2 bases, with 22 bases between. The CDR3 loop spans 18 amino acids. Germline CDR1 and CDR2: ENHRY and SYGVKD. A word on this clone: What it binds is not known.

Input material: PBMCs. This chain links TRBV10-3 with TRBJ1-1; possibly TRBD1 for D (5 bases). This receptor was taken from a man aged 40-55 years in good health and CMV-seronegative. The CDR3 DNA sequence: TGTGCCATCAGTGACACCCAGACAGTCTACCAGGACAACACTGAAGCTTTCTTT. Amino acid sequence: CAISDTQTVYQDNTEAFF.